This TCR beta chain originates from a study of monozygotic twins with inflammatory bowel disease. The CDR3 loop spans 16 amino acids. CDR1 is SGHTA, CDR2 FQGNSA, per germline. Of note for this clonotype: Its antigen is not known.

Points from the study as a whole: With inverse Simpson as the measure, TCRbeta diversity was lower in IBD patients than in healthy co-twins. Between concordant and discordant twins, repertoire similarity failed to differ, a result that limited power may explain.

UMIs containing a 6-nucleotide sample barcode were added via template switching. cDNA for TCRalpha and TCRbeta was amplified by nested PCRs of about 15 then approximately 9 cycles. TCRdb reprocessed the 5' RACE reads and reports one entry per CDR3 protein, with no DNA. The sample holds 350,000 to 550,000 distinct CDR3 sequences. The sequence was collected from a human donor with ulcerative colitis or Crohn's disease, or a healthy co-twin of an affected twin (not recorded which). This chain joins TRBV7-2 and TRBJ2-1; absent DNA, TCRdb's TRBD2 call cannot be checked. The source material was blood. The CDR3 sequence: CASSLEGGGATNEQFF.